The 16 T cell receptor beta chains below were found in one sample sequenced in a study of siplizumab effects on memory and regulatory T cells. Libraries were prepared by immunoSEQ multiplex PCR; TCRdb keeps only in-frame clonotypes and omits some of them. The data contain 99,000 or so clones, 93% of them singletons. Sample: CD4+ T cells sorted from blood. These receptors came from a human donor in good health.

The rearrangement links TRBV11-1 to TRBJ1-1; a possible D gene is TRBD1 (5 bases). Per germline, CDR1 SGHAT and CDR2 FQDESV (reference sequence). The CDR3 is made up of 12 amino acids. V was pared by 3 bases and J by 11 bases, with 13 bases between. The CDR3 protein is CASSFLTGLAFF. Written as DNA, the CDR3 is TGTGCCAGCAGCTTCCTCACAGGTTTGGCTTTCTTT.

This CDR3 reads CASSLLYAANTEAFF. The CDR3 DNA reads as TGTGCCAGCAGTTTATTATATGCCGCTAACACTGAAGCTTTCTTT. This rearrangement joins TRBV27 to TRBJ1-1; D gene unclear. The CDR3 has 15 amino acids. V lost 1 base and J lost 2, with 11 bases in between. The germline CDR1 and CDR2 sequences are MNHEY and SMNVEV (reference sequence).

A single count supports this clone. The CDR3: CASSQERQRPMKNFRLFF. CDR3 nucleotide sequence: TGCGCCAGCAGCCAAGAACGACAGCGACCCATGAAAAATTTCCGTCTGTTTTTT. The chain joins TRBV4-1 to TRBJ1-4; TRBD1 might be the D (5 bases). The CDR3 is 18 residues long. The V gene's germline CDR1 is MGHRA and CDR2 YSYEKL. V lost 0 bases to trimming and J lost 14 bases, with 28 bases between them.

This clone was recorded only once. This chain uses TRBV4-1 with TRBJ1-4; 10 positions match TRBD1. The germline V gene encodes CDR1 MGHRA and CDR2 YSYEKL. V gave up 6 bases and J gave up 5 bases; unmatched junction bases: 6. The CDR3 runs to 15 residues. The CDR3 region has the DNA TGCGCCAGCAGAAACTGGGACAGGGGAAATGAAAAACTGTTTTTT. It is translated as CASRNWDRGNEKLFF.

This sequence joins TRBV7-9 and TRBJ2-7; 11 bases match TRBD1. The CDR3 is 14 amino acids. Per germline, CDR1 SEHNR and CDR2 FQNEAQ (reference sequence). The junction had 5 bases not matched to a gene; V was cut back by 4 bases and J by 6 bases. In DNA form, the CDR3 reads TGTGCCAGCAGCTCCGGGACAGGGGGTACCGAGCAGTACTTC. Translated, it gives CASSSGTGGTEQYF.

In this sample, this clone turned up a few times. The rearrangement joins TRBV14 to TRBJ1-1; D is undetermined. CDR3 size: 11 residues. V was cut by 6 bases and J by 4 bases, with 6 bases left in between. Germline V gene data show CDR1 as SGHDN and CDR2 as FVKESK. CDR3 in DNA: TGTGCCAGCAGTTTCGCCACTGAAGCTTTCTTT. This translates into CASSFATEAFF.

The V gene is TRBV18, the J gene TRBJ1-1; the D gene is possibly TRBD1 (6 bases). Germline values: CDR1 KGHSH, CDR2 LQKENI. This CDR3 has 14 residues. V was shortened by 1 base and J by 1 base, with 7 bases between the two germline ends. CDR3 sequence: CASSPLQGNTEAFF. The CDR3 bases are TGTGCCAGCTCACCACTACAGGGGAACACTGAAGCTTTCTTT.

This sequence joins TRBV6-1 and TRBJ2-2; D might be TRBD1 (6 bases). V was cut by 5 bases and J by 0 bases, with 10 bases left in between. Germline V gene data show CDR1 as MNHNS and CDR2 as SASEGT. The CDR3 spans 15 residues. This chain's CDR3 is CASSQGGANTGELFF. CDR3 nucleotide sequence: TGTGCCAGCAGTCAAGGGGGAGCGAACACCGGGGAGCTGTTTTTT.

About this clone itself: The junction and the germline gene differ at one end; a read error may be behind it. The chain is built from TRBV7-7 and TRBJ2-5; weak D call: TRBD2 (5 bases). CDR1 and CDR2 from the germline V gene are SSHAT and FNYEAQ (reference sequence). This CDR3 region has 13 residues. DNA for the CDR3: TGTGCTAGCAGCTTAGGAGGTTCGGAGACCCAGTACTTC. It codes for CASSLGGSETQYF.

The chain couples TRBV7-2 to TRBJ2-1; no reliable D call. The CDR3 length is 16 residues. The ends were cut back, 1 base at V and 5 bases at J, with 15 bases in the middle. Looked up from germline, CDR1 is SGHTA and CDR2 is FQGNSA. In DNA, the CDR3 is TGTGCCAGCAGCTTAGTGTCAAGAGTAGGAGACAATGAGCAGTTCTTC. As protein: CASSLVSRVGDNEQFF.

J is TRBJ2-5 and V is TRBV7-2; D perhaps matches TRBD1 (5 bases). The CDR3 totals 14 residues. With 5 bases removed from V and 1 base from J, the gap between germline ends came to 11 bases. Germline CDR1 is SGHTA and CDR2 is FQGNSA. In DNA form, the CDR3 reads TGTGCCAGCAGCCCGCAGGGTCCCCAAGAGACCCAGTACTTC. It yields the protein CASSPQGPQETQYF.

The chain is built from TRBV11-3 and TRBJ1-1; D is possibly TRBD1 (5 bases). The V gene lost 2 bases and the J gene lost 2 bases, with 12 bases spanning the gap. CDR1 SGHNT and CDR2 YENEEA come from the germline V gene. The CDR3 sequence is 15 residues long. Written as DNA, the CDR3 is TGTGCCAGCAGCTTACGAGAAGGGGCTAACACTGAAGCTTTCTTT. Encoded protein: CASSLREGANTEAFF.

The chain recombines TRBV2 with TRBJ1-4; D may be TRBD1 (6 bases). Germline V CDR1 and CDR2: SNHLY, FYNNEI. The germline V and J ends were trimmed by 8 bases and 2 bases, with 15 bases remaining between them. CDR3 length: 15 amino acids. CDR3 amino acids: CASLGRGQTNEKLFF. The CDR3 bases are TGTGCCAGCCTTGGTCGAGGACAGACTAATGAAAAACTGTTTTTT.

The gene calls are TRBV11-2 and TRBJ1-2, with D unresolved. The CDR3 length is 15 residues. The germline V gene encodes CDR1 SGHAT and CDR2 FQNNGV. Trimming cost V 1 base and J 3 bases, with 12 bases left between them. This chain's CDR3 is CASSLGPGAHYGYTF. The CDR3 DNA is TGTGCCAGCAGCTTAGGGCCCGGAGCGCACTATGGCTACACCTTC.

The chain joins TRBV27 to TRBJ1-6, with D perhaps TRBD1 (6 bases). The CDR3 consists of 18 residues. Deletions cut 3 bases from V and 0 bases from J, with 15 bases between. The germline gives CDR1 MNHEY, CDR2 SMNVEV (reference sequence). CDR3 bases: TGTGCCAGCAGTTTTTTCTCCGACAGGAGCTCCTATAATTCACCCCTCCACTTT. Protein sequence: CASSFFSDRSSYNSPLHF.

The V call is TRBV9, the J call TRBJ2-1; the D gene is possibly TRBD1 (5 bases). The CDR3 sequence is 15 residues long. Per the germline V gene, CDR1 is SGDLS and CDR2 is YYNGEE. The V and J ends lost 0 bases and 4 bases respectively, with 11 bases between them. CDR3 nucleotides: TGTGCCAGCAGCGTAGGAGGCAGGGCTTACAATGAGCAGTTCTTC. The encoded protein is CASSVGGRAYNEQFF. Full variable domain (rest looked up from reference TRBV9 and TRBJ2-1): DSGVTQTPKHLITATGQRVTLRCSPRSGDLSVYWYQQSLDQGLQFLIQYYNGEERAKGNILERFSAQQFPDLHSELNLSSLELGDSALYFCASSVGGRAYNEQFFGPGTRLTVL.